This TCR beta chain was found in a study of response to subunit inactivated influenza vaccine. Deletions cut 4 bases from V and 3 bases from J, with 9 bases between. The CDR3 loop spans 12 amino acids. Germline values: CDR1 DFQATT, CDR2 SNEGSKA (reference sequence). This clonotype was picked up a small number of times. TCRdb redid the calling of the RT-PCR reads with MiXCR, one entry per CDR3 protein. In the table there are 650,000 to 800,000 distinct CDR3 sequences, approximately 15% of which are singletons. The sample was PBMCs from blood, taken around two weeks before vaccination. This TCR came from a man aged 45 to 65 who received an inactivated influenza vaccine. This chain links TRBV20-1 with TRBJ1-2, with D perhaps matching TRBD1 (5 bases). DNA for the CDR3: TGCAGTGCTAAGGGGAGGGACTATGGCTACACCTTC. Protein product: CSAKGRDYGYTF.